This record looks at one T cell receptor beta chain sequence and its context. This record comes from a study of radiotherapy plus CTLA-4 blockade in lung cancer. The data were produced by immunoSEQ multiplex PCR, yet TCRdb's version contains in-frame clones alone and is incomplete. The sample includes 81,000 or so clones, around 86% of them seen just once. The CDR3 sequence is 19 residues long. Trimming took 2 bases from V and 0 from J, leaving 22 bases between them. Germline lookup yields CDR1 MNHNS and CDR2 SASEGT. This sequence originates from a human donor with non-small cell lung cancer who had stable disease on radiotherapy plus ipilimumab. Sequenced here: peripheral blood, sampled from a patient treated with radiotherapy plus ipilimumab. J is TRBJ1-1 and V is TRBV6-1; D possibly corresponds to TRBD1 (6 bases). CDR3 coding DNA: TGTGCCAGCAGTGAAAGGGGGGAGCCCCGGGTCGGAATGAACACTGAAGCTTTCTTT. The encoded protein is CASSERGEPRVGMNTEAFF.